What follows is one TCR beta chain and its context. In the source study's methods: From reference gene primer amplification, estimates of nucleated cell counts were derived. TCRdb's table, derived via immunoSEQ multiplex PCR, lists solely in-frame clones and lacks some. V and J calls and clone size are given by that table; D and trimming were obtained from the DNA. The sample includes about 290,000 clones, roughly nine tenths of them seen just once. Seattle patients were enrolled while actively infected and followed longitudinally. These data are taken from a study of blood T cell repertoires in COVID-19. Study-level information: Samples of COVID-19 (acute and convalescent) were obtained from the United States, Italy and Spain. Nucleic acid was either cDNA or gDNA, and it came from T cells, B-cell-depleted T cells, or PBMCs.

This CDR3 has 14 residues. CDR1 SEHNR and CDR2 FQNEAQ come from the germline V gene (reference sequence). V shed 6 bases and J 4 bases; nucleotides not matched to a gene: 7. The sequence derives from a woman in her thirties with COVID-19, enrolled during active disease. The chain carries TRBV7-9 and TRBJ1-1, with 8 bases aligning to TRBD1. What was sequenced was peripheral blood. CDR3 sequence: CASSDRGSVTEAFF. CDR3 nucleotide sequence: TGTGCCAGCAGTGACAGGGGATCGGTCACTGAAGCTTTCTTT.